The clone carrying this TCR beta chain showed up just a few times. Its cognate antigen is unknown. Then a second PCR, running about 6 to 12 cycles, was carried out with a sample-barcoded 5' primer and a J-beta primer mix. From the 5' RACE reads, TCRdb called clonotypes with MiXCR, one entry per CDR3 protein. The sample has 1.5 million or so distinct CDR3 sequences; 35% to 45% are singletons. This record belongs to a study of blood T cells in healthy people across ages. The CDR3 spans 17 residues. V trimming: 4 bases; J trimming: 1 base; junction bases outside the gene matches: 11. Germline CDR1 reads MGHDK; CDR2 reads SYGVNS. Study results and caveats: From one million sequenced T cells, diversity estimates were lower bounds.

Total RNA was isolated from each sample in quantities of at least 5.5 micrograms. The receptor comes from a woman between 18 and 29 years old in good health. The chain has TRBV25-1 and TRBJ2-7; TRBD1 matches 9 bases. The sample taken for sequencing was blood. CDR3 DNA sequence: TGTGCCAGCAGTGGGTCCCCAGGGACAGGGCAATCCTACGAGCAGTACTTC. It specifies CASSGSPGTGQSYEQYF.